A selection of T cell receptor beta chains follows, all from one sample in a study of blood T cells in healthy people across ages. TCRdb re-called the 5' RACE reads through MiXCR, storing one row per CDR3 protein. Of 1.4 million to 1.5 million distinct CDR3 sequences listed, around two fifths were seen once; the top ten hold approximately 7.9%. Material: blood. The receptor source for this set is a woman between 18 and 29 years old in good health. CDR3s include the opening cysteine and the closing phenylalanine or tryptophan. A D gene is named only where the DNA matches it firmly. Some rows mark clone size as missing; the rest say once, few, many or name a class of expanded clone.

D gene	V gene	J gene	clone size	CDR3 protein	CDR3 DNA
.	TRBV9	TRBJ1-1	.	CASSGLASEAFF	TGTGCCAGCAGCGGACTCGCGTCAGAAGCTTTCTTT
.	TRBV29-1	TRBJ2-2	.	CSVETADRTNTGELFF	TGCAGCGTTGAAACGGCCGACAGGACGAACACCGGGGAGCTGTTTTTT
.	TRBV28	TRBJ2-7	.	CAGDLTYEQYF	TGTGCCGGAGACCTAACCTACGAGCAGTACTTC
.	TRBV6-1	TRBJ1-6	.	CASSDGAPLHF	TGTGCCAGCAGTGACGGAGCACCCCTCCACTTT
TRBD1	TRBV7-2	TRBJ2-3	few	CASSLPGQGSYTDTQYF	TGTGCCAGCAGCTTACCGGGACAGGGTAGCTACACAGATACGCAGTATTTT
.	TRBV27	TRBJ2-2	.	CASSPGGPAGELFF	TGTGCCAGCAGTCCCGGGGGTCCGGCCGGGGAGCTGTTTTTT
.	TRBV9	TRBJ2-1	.	CASSVTAENYNEQFF	TGTGCCAGCAGCGTAACGGCGGAGAACTACAATGAGCAGTTCTTC
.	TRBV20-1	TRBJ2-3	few	CSATAELMLTDTQYF	TGCAGTGCGACCGCGGAGCTGATGCTCACAGATACGCAGTATTTT
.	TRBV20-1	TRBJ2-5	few	CSARVEGVGETQYF	TGCAGTGCTAGAGTGGAGGGAGTAGGAGAGACCCAGTACTTC
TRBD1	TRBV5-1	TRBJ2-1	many	CASSLAGTVNEQFF	TGCGCCAGCAGCTTGGCCGGGACAGTGAATGAGCAGTTCTTC
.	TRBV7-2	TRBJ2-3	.	CASSQKARGGASTDTQYF	TGTGCCAGCAGCCAAAAGGCTCGGGGCGGTGCTAGCACAGATACGCAGTATTTT
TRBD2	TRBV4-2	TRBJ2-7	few	CASSQDKGSGGTYEQYF	TGTGCCAGCAGCCAAGACAAGGGTAGCGGGGGGACCTACGAGCAGTACTTC
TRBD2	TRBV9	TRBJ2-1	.	CASSVATTSGDYNEQFF	TGTGCCAGCAGCGTAGCTACGACTAGCGGGGACTACAATGAGCAGTTCTTC
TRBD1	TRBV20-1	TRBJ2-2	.	CSAGDRDTGELFF	TGCAGTGCCGGGGACAGAGACACCGGGGAGCTGTTTTTT
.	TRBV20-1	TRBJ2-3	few	CSPYTDTQYF	TGCAGTCCCTACACAGATACGCAGTATTTT
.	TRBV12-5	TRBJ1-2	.	CASGLTPGSLVNYGYTF	TGTGCTAGTGGTTTGACCCCGGGGTCGCTAGTGAACTATGGCTACACCTTC
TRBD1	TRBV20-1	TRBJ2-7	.	CSAPGRDRRNEQYF	TGCAGTGCTCCGGGTAGGGACAGGCGGAACGAGCAGTACTTC
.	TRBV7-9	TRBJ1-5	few	CASSPAGQFNQPQHF	TGTGCCAGCAGTCCCGCCGGACAGTTCAATCAGCCCCAGCATTTT
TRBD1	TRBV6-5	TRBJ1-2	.	CASSYGGGNGYTF	TGTGCCAGCAGTTACGGAGGGGGCAATGGCTACACCTTC
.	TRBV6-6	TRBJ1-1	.	CASSYLDRDTEAFF	TGTGCCAGCAGTTACCTGGACAGAGACACTGAAGCTTTCTTT
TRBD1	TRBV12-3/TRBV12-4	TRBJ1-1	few	CASSSHPGQGGSTEAFF	TGTGCCAGCAGTTCTCATCCGGGACAGGGAGGAAGCACTGAAGCTTTCTTT
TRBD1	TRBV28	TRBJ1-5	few	CASSSSGTVKGYQPQHF	TGTGCCAGCAGCTCCTCCGGGACAGTTAAGGGCTATCAGCCCCAGCATTTT
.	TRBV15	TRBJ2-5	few	CATSTRGSQETQYF	TGTGCCACCAGCACACGGGGCAGCCAAGAGACCCAGTACTTC
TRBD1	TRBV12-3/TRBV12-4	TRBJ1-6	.	CASSPRTGDNSPLHF	TGTGCCAGCAGTCCCCGGACAGGGGATAATTCACCCCTCCACTTT
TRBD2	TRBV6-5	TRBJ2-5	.	CASSVAGVKETQYF	TGTGCCAGCAGTGTAGCGGGAGTGAAAGAGACCCAGTACTTC
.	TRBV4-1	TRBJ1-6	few	CASSQHGAGSPLHF	TGCGCCAGCAGCCAACACGGGGCCGGTTCACCCCTCCACTTT
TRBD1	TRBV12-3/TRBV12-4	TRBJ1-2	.	CASSPGQPMQGYTF	TGTGCCAGCAGCCCGGGACAGCCCATGCAAGGCTACACCTTC
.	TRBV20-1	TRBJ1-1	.	CSAAVEVRTEAFF	TGCAGTGCCGCGGTTGAGGTTAGAACTGAAGCTTTCTTT
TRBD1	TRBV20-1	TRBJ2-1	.	CSARQGANTLLAYNEQFF	TGCAGTGCTAGACAGGGGGCCAACACCCTCTTAGCCTACAATGAGCAGTTCTTC
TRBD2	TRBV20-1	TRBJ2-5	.	CSATSRAGTSRQETQYF	TGCAGTGCCACCTCTCGGGCTGGGACTAGCAGACAAGAGACCCAGTACTTC
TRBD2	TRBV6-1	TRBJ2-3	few	CASSEFSGGGGGTDTQYF	TGTGCCAGCAGTGAATTCTCCGGTGGGGGGGGTGGCACAGATACGCAGTATTTT
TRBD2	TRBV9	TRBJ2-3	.	CASRGAGGSSTDTQYF	TGTGCCAGCAGGGGAGCGGGAGGATCTAGCACAGATACGCAGTATTTT
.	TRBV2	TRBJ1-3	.	CASSSNGGASGNTIYF	TGTGCCAGCAGTAGTAATGGGGGCGCCTCTGGAAACACCATATATTTT
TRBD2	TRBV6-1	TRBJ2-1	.	CASKVDGTSGRGYNEQFF	TGTGCCAGCAAGGTCGACGGGACTAGCGGGAGGGGGTACAATGAGCAGTTCTTC
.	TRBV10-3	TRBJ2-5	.	CAISESGAQETQYF	TGTGCCATCAGTGAGTCGGGAGCCCAAGAGACCCAGTACTTC
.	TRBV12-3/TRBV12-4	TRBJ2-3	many	CASRRGTDTQYF	TGTGCCAGCAGAAGGGGCACAGATACGCAGTATTTT
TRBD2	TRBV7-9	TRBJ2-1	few	CASSLRLAGGNEQFF	TGTGCCAGCAGCTTGCGACTAGCGGGAGGCAATGAGCAGTTCTTC
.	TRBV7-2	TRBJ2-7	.	CASSTQDHSSYEQYF	TGTGCCAGCAGCACCCAGGACCATAGCTCCTACGAGCAGTACTTC
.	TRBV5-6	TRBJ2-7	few	CASSPYRGLSYEQYF	TGTGCCAGCAGCCCGTACCGGGGACTCTCCTACGAGCAGTACTTC
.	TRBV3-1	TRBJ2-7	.	CASSPPGGVPSEQYF	TGTGCCAGCAGCCCGCCCGGCGGGGTACCCAGCGAGCAGTACTTC
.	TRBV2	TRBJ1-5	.	CASSAGQVNQPQHF	TGTGCCAGCAGTGCCGGACAAGTCAATCAGCCCCAGCATTTT
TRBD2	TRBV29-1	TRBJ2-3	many	CSVGGRWGEGGTDTQYF	TGCAGCGTCGGGGGACGTTGGGGGGAGGGCGGCACAGATACGCAGTATTTT
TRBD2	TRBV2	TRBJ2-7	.	CASTPSGSSTTYEQYF	TGTGCCAGCACCCCTAGCGGGAGTAGTACAACCTACGAGCAGTACTTC
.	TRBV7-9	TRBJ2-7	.	CASSLSSGSNEQYF	TGTGCCAGCAGCCTAAGTTCCGGGAGCAACGAGCAGTACTTC
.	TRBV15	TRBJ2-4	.	CATSRLPQGGGKNIQYF	TGTGCCACCAGCAGGCTTCCACAGGGAGGAGGCAAAAACATTCAGTACTTC
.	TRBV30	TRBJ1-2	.	CAWVRPNYGYTF	TGTGCCTGGGTACGGCCTAACTATGGCTACACCTTC
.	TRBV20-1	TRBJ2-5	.	CSAQRGTIQETQYF	TGCAGTGCTCAAAGGGGGACTATCCAAGAGACCCAGTACTTC
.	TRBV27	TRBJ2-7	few	CASSLVKGPFYEQYF	TGTGCCAGCAGTTTAGTGAAGGGTCCGTTTTACGAGCAGTACTTC
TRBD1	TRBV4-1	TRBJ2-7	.	CASSQAEGQGFYEQYF	TGCGCCAGCAGCCAGGCGGAGGGACAGGGGTTCTACGAGCAGTACTTC
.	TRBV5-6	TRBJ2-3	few	CASSFGLPTQYF	TGTGCCAGCAGCTTCGGCCTCCCTACGCAGTATTTT
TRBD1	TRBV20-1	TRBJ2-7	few	CSAGTVAYYEQYF	TGCAGTGCAGGGACAGTCGCGTACTACGAGCAGTACTTC
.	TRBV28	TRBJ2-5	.	CASSWGTAIQETQYF	TGTGCCAGCAGCTGGGGCACAGCAATCCAAGAGACCCAGTACTTC
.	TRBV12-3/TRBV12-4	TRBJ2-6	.	CASTGQSISGANVLTF	TGTGCCAGCACCGGACAGAGTATCTCTGGGGCCAACGTCCTGACTTTC
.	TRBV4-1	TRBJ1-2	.	CASSQDRHLPANYGYTF	TGCGCCAGCAGCCAAGATCGGCACCTCCCAGCTAACTATGGCTACACCTTC